The 15 T cell receptor beta chains below come from one sample, sequenced in a study of T-cell reconstitution after alpha-beta-depleted transplantation in children. Unique molecular identifiers were used to barcode this TCRbeta library. TCRdb re-called the PCR reads through MiXCR, storing one row per CDR3 protein. The repertoire holds under 300,000 distinct CDR3 sequences, with around 10% as singletons. The sequencing here drew on peripheral blood, taken 180 days after TCRalphabeta/CD19-depleted stem cell transplant. Receptor source: a male patient between 2 and 10 years old who had a stem cell transplant for chronic granulomatous disease, so the T cells may come from the graft donor.

This clonotype was picked up many times. This chain links TRBV6-1 with TRBJ2-2, with TRBD2 matching 9 bases. Germline CDR1 MNHNS, CDR2 SASEGT. V dropped 0 bases and J dropped 7; count of bases not matched to a gene: 9. There are 17 residues in the CDR3. The CDR3 nucleotides read TGTGCCAGCAGTGAAGCGGCGACTAGCGGTTTGGGCGGGGAGCTGTTTTTT. Translation gives CASSEAATSGLGGELFF.

This clonotype was recorded many times. The chain joins TRBV5-1 to TRBJ1-2, with 10 bases lining up with TRBD1. V was clipped by 4 bases and J by 3 bases; unmatched bases: 6. Germline V lookup: CDR1 SGHRS, CDR2 YFSETQ. This CDR3 has 15 residues. CDR3 coding DNA: TGCGCCAGCAGCCCGCACGGGACAGGGGACTATGGCTACACCTTC. Its protein is CASSPHGTGDYGYTF.

This clonotype was counted ten times or more. The rearrangement joins TRBV10-2 to TRBJ2-5; no firm D call. Trimming pared 6 bases from V and 2 bases from J, leaving 16 bases between. This CDR3 region has 15 residues. Germline V CDR1 and CDR2: WSHSY, SAAADI. The CDR3 DNA sequence: TGCGCCAGCAGCGTGACGTCTTTAGTACAAGAGACCCAGTACTTC. Translating gives CASSVTSLVQETQYF.

Note on this clonotype: An end of the junction does not agree with germline; a read error may underlie this. This chain joins TRBV6-2 or TRBV6-3 and TRBJ2-5; 14 nucleotides match TRBD2. CDR3 length equals 23 residues. Germline V CDR1 and CDR2: MNHEY, SVGEGT. Here the CDR3 reads CASTYFGQGLGLAGGDGGETQYF. In DNA, the CDR3 is TGTGCCAGCACTTACTTCGGACAGGGCCTCGGACTAGCGGGAGGAGATGGGGGGGAGACCCAGTACTTC.

A word on this clonotype: This may be a read error, as it is one base from a much larger clone. V and J are TRBV5-1 and TRBJ2-1; TRBD1 matches 10 bases. Trimming cost V 6 bases and J 3 bases; bases outside gene matches: 6. The CDR3 consists of 15 residues. Germline CDR1 SGHRS, CDR2 YFSETQ. The CDR3 sequence is CASTRQGARYNEQFF. The CDR3 nucleotides read TGCGCCAGCACGAGACAGGGGGCGCGCTACAATGAGCAGTTCTTC.

This clonotype appeared many times. This chain connects TRBV12-3 or TRBV12-4 to TRBJ1-1; no definite D call. Trimming left V 6 bases short and J 6 bases short, with 8 bases between. CDR3 length equals 11 residues. CDR3 region: CASRYQSEAFF. CDR3 bases: TGTGCCAGCAGATATCAGTCTGAAGCTTTCTTT.

This clonotype was recorded many times. The chain employs TRBV5-5 and TRBJ2-4, with a weak D call TRBD1 (6 bases). Germline CDR1 and CDR2: SGHKS and YYEKEE (reference sequence). The CDR3 consists of 12 residues. V dropped 2 bases and J dropped 13 bases, with 13 bases sitting between them. This CDR3 is CASSFIDRPQYF. The CDR3 DNA follows: TGTGCCAGCAGCTTCATCGACAGGCCGCAGTACTTC.

This clonotype was found many times. The V call is TRBV7-2, the J call TRBJ2-5; tentative D call: TRBD1 (6 bases). V lost 5 bases and J lost 5, with 18 bases in between. Germline values: CDR1 SGHTA, CDR2 FQGNSA. The CDR3 spans 15 residues. Written as DNA, the CDR3 is TGTGCCAGCAGCCCCAGGGGACAATGGGGGGAGACCCAGTACTTC. This encodes CASSPRGQWGETQYF.

This clonotype was picked up many times. CDR3 bases: TGTGCCAGCAGGTCAGCGAGGAGCTCCTACAATGAGCAGTTCTTC. This gives the protein CASRSARSSYNEQFF. The genes are TRBV11-2 and TRBJ2-1; D ambiguous. The V gene lost 6 bases and the J gene lost 0 bases, with 12 bases spanning the gap. Germline V gene data show CDR1 as SGHAT and CDR2 as FQNNGV. The CDR3 contains 15 residues.

This clonotype has ten or more counts. The J gene is TRBJ2-3, the V gene TRBV7-3; 12 positions agree with TRBD2. Germline loops: CDR1 SGHTA, CDR2 FQGTGA. With V trimmed by 1 base and J by 3 bases, 11 bases remained unmatched. This CDR3 region has 19 residues. The CDR3 DNA reads as TGTGCCAGCAGCTTAATGGGACTAGCGGGCCCTAGGGGAACAGATACGCAGTATTTT. Amino acids: CASSLMGLAGPRGTDTQYF.

The sample holds many counts of this clonotype. The V and J genes are TRBV12-3 or TRBV12-4 and TRBJ2-7, with 11 positions matching TRBD1. This CDR3 comprises 16 residues. The trim removed 6 bases at V and 4 bases at J, leaving 11 bases unmatched. DNA for the CDR3: TGTGCCAGCAGCCGTCTCCCGGGACAGGGGGGTTACGAGCAGTACTTC. Amino acids: CASSRLPGQGGYEQYF.

The V and J genes are TRBV14 and TRBJ2-6, with D maybe TRBD1 (5 bases). Trimming left V 2 bases short and J 8 bases short, with 10 bases between. The CDR3 contains 14 residues. Germline V CDR1 and CDR2: SGHDN, FVKESK. CDR3 sequence: CASSQSRATNVLTF. The CDR3 bases are TGTGCCAGCAGCCAAAGCAGGGCCACCAACGTCCTGACTTTC.

Remarks on this clonotype: Given a much more abundant clone one base away, this may be a read error. The chain combines TRBV4-3 with TRBJ1-1; D remains ambiguous. Germline V gene data show CDR1 as LGHNA and CDR2 as YSLEER. This CDR3 comprises 18 residues. Here the CDR3 DNA reads TGCGCCGGCAGCCAAGATGGGCAGTTGCAGATGGGGTACACTGAAGCTTTCTTT. Its protein product is CAGSQDGQLQMGYTEAFF.

In the case of this clonotype: A read error is possible here, since a much larger clone lies one base away. J is TRBJ2-3 and V is TRBV7-3; D remains ambiguous. Germline V gene data show CDR1 as SGHTA and CDR2 as FQGTGA. The CDR3 consists of 14 residues. The CDR3 loop is CASRLTPGRHPQYF. CDR3 nucleotide sequence: TGTGCCAGCCGCTTAACCCCGGGTAGGCACCCGCAGTATTTT. Full variable domain (missing parts from reference TRBV7-3 and TRBJ2-3): GAGVSQTPSNKVTEKGKYVELRCDPISGHTALYWYRQSLGQGPEFLIYFQGTGAADDSGLPNDRFFAVRPEGSVSTLKIQRTERGDSAVYLCASRLTPGRHPQYFGPGTRLTVL.

This clonotype has just a few counts. The chain is built from TRBV18 and TRBJ2-3, with 8 bases that match TRBD2. CDR1 and CDR2 from the germline V gene are KGHSH and LQKENI. V shed 3 bases and J 2 bases; nucleotides not matched to a gene: 4. The CDR3 is 15 residues long. DNA for the CDR3: TGTGCCAGCTCACCCAAGCGGGGGAACACAGATACGCAGTATTTT. Encoded protein: CASSPKRGNTDTQYF.